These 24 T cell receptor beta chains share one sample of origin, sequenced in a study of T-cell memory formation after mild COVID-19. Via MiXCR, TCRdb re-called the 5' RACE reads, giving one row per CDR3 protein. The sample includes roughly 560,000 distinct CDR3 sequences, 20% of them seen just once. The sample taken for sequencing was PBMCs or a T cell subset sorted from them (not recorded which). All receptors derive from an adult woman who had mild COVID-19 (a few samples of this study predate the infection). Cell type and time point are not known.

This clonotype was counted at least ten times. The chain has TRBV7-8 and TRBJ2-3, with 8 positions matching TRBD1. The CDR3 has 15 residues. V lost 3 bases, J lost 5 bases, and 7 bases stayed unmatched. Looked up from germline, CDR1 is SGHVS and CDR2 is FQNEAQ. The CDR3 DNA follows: TGTGCCAGCAGCTTCCGGACAGGGTTAGGAGATACGCAGTATTTT. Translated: CASSFRTGLGDTQYF.

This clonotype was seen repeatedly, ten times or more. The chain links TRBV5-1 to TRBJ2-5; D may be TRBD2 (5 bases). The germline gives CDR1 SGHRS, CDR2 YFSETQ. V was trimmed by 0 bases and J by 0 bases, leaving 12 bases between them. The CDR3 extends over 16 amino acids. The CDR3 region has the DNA TGCGCCAGCAGCTTGGAGAGGGCGGATTACCAAGAGACCCAGTACTTC. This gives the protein CASSLERADYQETQYF.

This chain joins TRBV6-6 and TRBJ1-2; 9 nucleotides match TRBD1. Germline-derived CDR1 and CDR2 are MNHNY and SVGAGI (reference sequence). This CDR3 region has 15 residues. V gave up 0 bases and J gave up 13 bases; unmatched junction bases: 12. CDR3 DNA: TGTGCCAGCAGTTACTCTACCAGGGACAGGGCCTGGAGCACCTTC. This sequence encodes CASSYSTRDRAWSTF.

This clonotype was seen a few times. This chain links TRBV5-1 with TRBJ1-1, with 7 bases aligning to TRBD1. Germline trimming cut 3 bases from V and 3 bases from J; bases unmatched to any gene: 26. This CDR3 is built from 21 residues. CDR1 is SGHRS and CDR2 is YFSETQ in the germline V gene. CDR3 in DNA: TGCGCCAGCAGCTCGACCCAGGGGGATAATCGAGGACTCTTGTGGTACACTGAAGCTTTCTTT. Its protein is CASSSTQGDNRGLLWYTEAFF. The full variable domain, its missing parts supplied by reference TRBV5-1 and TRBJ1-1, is KAGVTQTPRYLIKTRGQQVTLSCSPISGHRSVSWYQQTPGQGLQFLFEYFSETQRNKGNFPGRFSGRQFSNSRSEMNVSTLELGDSALYLCASSSTQGDNRGLLWYTEAFFGQGTRLTVV.

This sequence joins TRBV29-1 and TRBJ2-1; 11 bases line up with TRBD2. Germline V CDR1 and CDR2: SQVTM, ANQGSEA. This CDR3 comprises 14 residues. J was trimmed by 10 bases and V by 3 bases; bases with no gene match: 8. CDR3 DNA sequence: TGCAGCGTTGATACGGCTAGCGGGGGGTTCGAGCAGTTCTTC. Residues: CSVDTASGGFEQFF.

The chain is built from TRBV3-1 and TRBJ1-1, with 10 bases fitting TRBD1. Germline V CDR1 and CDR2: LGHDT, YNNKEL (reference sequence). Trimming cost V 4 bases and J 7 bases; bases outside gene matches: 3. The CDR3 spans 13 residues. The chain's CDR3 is CASSRGQGFEAFF. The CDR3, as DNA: TGTGCCAGCAGCCGGGGACAGGGGTTTGAAGCTTTCTTT.

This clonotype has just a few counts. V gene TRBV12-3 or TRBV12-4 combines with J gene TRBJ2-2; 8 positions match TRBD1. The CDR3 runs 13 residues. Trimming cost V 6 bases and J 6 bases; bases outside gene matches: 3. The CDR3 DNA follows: TGTGCCAGCAGGGACAGGGTCTCCGGGGAGCTGTTTTTT. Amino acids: CASRDRVSGELFF.

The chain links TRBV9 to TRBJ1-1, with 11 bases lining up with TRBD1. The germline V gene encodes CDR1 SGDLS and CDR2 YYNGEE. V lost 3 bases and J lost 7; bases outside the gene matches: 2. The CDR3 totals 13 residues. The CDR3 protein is CASSGTGGIEAFF. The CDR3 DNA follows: TGTGCCAGCAGCGGGACAGGGGGCATTGAAGCTTTCTTT.

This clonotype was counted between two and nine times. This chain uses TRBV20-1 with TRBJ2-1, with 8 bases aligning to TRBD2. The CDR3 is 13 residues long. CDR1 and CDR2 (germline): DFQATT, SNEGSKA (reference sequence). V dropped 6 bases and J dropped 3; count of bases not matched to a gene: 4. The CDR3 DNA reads TGCAGTGCCGCACTAGCGGACTACAATGAGCAGTTCTTC. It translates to CSAALADYNEQFF.

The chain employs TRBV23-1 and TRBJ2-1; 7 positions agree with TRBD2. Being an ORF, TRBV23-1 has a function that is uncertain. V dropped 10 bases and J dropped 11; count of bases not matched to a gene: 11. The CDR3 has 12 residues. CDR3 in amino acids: CATREVKNQQFF. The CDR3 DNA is TGCGCCACTCGGGAGGTGAAGAATCAGCAGTTCTTC.

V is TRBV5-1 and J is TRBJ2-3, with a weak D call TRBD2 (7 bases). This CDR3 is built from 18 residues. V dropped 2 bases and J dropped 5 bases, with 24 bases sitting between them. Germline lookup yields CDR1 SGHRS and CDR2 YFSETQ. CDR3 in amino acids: CASSFPGGGARSGDTQYF. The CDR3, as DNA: TGCGCCAGCAGCTTCCCAGGCGGGGGCGCAAGGTCGGGAGATACGCAGTATTTT.

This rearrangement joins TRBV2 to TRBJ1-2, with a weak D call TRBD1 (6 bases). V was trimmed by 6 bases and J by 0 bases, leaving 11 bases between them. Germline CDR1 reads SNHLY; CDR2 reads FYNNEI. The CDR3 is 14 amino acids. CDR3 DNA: TGTGCCAGCAGAACAGGGCCTCCTAACTATGGCTACACCTTC. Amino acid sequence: CASRTGPPNYGYTF.

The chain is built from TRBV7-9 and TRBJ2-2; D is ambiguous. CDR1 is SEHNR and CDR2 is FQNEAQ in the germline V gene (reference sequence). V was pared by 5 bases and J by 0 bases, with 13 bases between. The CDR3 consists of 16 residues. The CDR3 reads CASSPAQRPNTGELFF. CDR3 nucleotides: TGTGCCAGCAGCCCAGCTCAAAGGCCGAACACCGGGGAGCTGTTTTTT.

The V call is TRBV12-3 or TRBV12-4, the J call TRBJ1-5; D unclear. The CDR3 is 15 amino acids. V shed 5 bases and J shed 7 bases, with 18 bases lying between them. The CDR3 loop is CASSPPPFMGQPQHF. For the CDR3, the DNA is TGTGCCAGCAGTCCCCCACCCTTCATGGGCCAGCCCCAGCATTTT.

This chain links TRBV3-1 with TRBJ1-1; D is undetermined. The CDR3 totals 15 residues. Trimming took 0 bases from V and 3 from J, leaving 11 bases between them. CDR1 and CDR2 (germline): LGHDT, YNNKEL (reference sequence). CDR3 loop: CASSQDTPGDTEAFF. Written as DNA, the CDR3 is TGTGCCAGCAGCCAAGATACCCCAGGAGACACTGAAGCTTTCTTT.

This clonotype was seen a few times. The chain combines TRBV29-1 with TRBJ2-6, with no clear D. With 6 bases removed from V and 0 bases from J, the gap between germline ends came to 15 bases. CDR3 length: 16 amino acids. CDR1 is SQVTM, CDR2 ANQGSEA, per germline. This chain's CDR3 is CSVGRPSLSGANVLTF. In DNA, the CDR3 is TGCAGCGTCGGACGGCCGTCACTCTCTGGGGCCAACGTCCTGACTTTC.

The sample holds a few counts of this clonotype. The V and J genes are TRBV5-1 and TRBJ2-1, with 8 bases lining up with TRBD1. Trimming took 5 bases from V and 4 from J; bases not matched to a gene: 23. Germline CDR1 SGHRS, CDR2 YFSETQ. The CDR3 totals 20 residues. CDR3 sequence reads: CASSAVGTGALSPYYNEQFF. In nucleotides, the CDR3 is TGCGCCAGCAGTGCTGTAGGGACAGGTGCTCTTTCACCTTATTACAATGAGCAGTTCTTC.

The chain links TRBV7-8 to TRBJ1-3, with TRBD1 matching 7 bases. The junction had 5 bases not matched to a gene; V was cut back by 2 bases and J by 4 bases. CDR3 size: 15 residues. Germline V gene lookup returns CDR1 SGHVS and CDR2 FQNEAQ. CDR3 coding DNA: TGTGCCAGCAGCTTACAACCAGGGGGAGGAAACACCATATATTTT. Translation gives CASSLQPGGGNTIYF.

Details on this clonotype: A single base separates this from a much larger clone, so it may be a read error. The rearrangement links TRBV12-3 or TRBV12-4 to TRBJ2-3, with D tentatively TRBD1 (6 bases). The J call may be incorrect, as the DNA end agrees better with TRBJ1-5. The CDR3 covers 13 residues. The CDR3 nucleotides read TGTGCCAGCAGTCTCCAGGGGCCCGATACGCAGCATTTT. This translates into CASSLQGPDTQHF.

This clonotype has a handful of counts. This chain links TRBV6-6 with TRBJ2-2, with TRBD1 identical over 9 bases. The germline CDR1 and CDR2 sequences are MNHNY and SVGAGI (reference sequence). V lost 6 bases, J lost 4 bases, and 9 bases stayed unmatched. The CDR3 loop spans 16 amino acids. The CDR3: CASSSLGQGITGELFF. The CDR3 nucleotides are TGTGCCAGCAGCAGCCTCGGACAGGGGATCACCGGGGAGCTGTTTTTT.

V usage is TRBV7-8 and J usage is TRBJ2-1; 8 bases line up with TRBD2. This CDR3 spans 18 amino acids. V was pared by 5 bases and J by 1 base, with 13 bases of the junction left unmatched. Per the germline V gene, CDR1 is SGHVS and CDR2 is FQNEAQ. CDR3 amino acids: CASSHLRGTSGSYNEQFF. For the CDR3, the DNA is TGTGCCAGCAGCCATTTACGTGGAACTAGCGGATCCTACAATGAGCAGTTCTTC.

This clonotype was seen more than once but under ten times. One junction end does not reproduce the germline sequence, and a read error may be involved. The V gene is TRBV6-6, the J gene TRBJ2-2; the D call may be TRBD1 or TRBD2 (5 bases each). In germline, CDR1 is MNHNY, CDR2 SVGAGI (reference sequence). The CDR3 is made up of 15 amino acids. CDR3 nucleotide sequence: TGTGCCAGCAAGTTCCGGGACCAGAACGCCGGGGAGCTGTTTTTT. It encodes CASKFRDQNAGELFF.

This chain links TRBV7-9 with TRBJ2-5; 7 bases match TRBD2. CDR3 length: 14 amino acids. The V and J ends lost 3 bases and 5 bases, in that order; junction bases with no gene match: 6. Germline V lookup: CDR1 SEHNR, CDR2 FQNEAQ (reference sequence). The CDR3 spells CASSLASGLETQYF. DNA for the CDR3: TGTGCCAGCAGCTTGGCTAGCGGCTTGGAGACCCAGTACTTC.

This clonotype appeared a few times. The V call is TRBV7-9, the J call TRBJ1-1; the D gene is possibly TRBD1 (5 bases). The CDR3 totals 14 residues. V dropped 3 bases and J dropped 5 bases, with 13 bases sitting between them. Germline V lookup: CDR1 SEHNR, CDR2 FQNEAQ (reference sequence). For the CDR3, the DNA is TGTGCCAGCAGCTTCACGGGGAGGGGAACTGAAGCTTTCTTT. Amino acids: CASSFTGRGTEAFF.